Listed here are 18 T cell receptor beta chains from one sample, sequenced in a study of cytomegalovirus exposure and HLA in healthy donors. The PCR employed 60 Vbeta primers together with 13 Jbeta primers. Some clones are missing from TCRdb's copy, which holds only in-frame ones; the method was immunoSEQ multiplex PCR. In the table there are about 120,000 clones, around 68% of which are singletons. Sequencing was performed on PBMCs. The receptors shown here come from a man between 40 and 49 years old in good health and CMV-seropositive.

J is TRBJ2-3 and V is TRBV9; 8 nucleotides line up with TRBD2. The CDR3 sequence is 15 residues long. The germline V gene has CDR1 SGDLS and CDR2 YYNGEE. V dropped 0 bases and J dropped 7; count of bases not matched to a gene: 7. Here the CDR3 reads CASSVEGLDFNTQYF. The CDR3 DNA follows: TGTGCCAGCAGCGTAGAGGGACTAGATTTTAATACGCAGTATTTT.

J is TRBJ2-2 and V is TRBV19; the D is unclear. The CDR3 spans 14 residues. With 1 base removed from V and 4 bases from J, the gap between germline ends came to 7 bases. Looked up from germline, CDR1 is LNHDA and CDR2 is SQIVND (reference sequence). The CDR3 DNA reads TGTGCCAGTAGTATAGTTTCGGGCACCGGGGAGCTGTTTTTT. Translation gives CASSIVSGTGELFF. Full variable domain (missing parts from reference TRBV19 and TRBJ2-2): DGGITQSPKYLFRKEGQNVTLSCEQNLNHDAMYWYRQDPGQGLRLIYYSQIVNDFQKGDIAEGYSVSREKKESFPLTVTSAQKNPTAFYLCASSIVSGTGELFFGEGSRLTVL.

The J gene is TRBJ2-7, the V gene TRBV5-4; D ambiguous. V was cut by 0 bases and J by 5 bases, with 12 bases left in between. The CDR3 covers 14 residues. CDR1 SGHNT and CDR2 YYREEE come from the germline V gene (reference sequence). The CDR3 coding sequence is TGTGCCAGCAGCTTGGGGCGGAACCCCCACGAGCAGTACTTC. Protein sequence: CASSLGRNPHEQYF.

The gene calls are TRBV2 and TRBJ2-3; 7 nucleotides match TRBD1. Germline CDR1 reads SNHLY; CDR2 reads FYNNEI. This CDR3 is 14 amino acids long. The V and J ends lost 7 bases and 1 base, in that order; junction bases with no gene match: 5. CDR3: CASTTGTGTDTQYF. The CDR3, as DNA: TGTGCCAGCACTACAGGGACAGGCACAGATACGCAGTATTTT.

The rearrangement links TRBV2 to TRBJ1-3; D is unresolved. The CDR3 extends over 14 amino acids. Germline CDR1 reads SNHLY; CDR2 reads FYNNEI. V lost 7 bases, J lost 4 bases, and 14 bases lay in between. CDR3 in DNA: TGTGCCAGCACTGCACAGCTCTCCGGAAACACCATATATTTT. Its protein product is CASTAQLSGNTIYF. Full variable domain (missing parts from reference TRBV2 and TRBJ1-3): EPEVTQTPSHQVTQMGQEVILRCVPISNHLYFYWYRQILGQKVEFLVSFYNNEISEKSEIFDDQFSVERPDGSNFTLKIRSTKLEDSAMYFCASTAQLSGNTIYFGEGSWLTVV.

The table lists this clone with a count of one. The rearrangement uses TRBV5-5 and TRBJ1-5, with 8 nucleotides matching TRBD1. Germline CDR1 SGHKS, CDR2 YYEKEE (reference sequence). The CDR3 runs to 16 residues. J was trimmed by 1 base and V by 4 bases; bases with no gene match: 7. The CDR3 protein is CASSPGQGGSNQPQHF. The CDR3 DNA reads TGTGCCAGCAGCCCTGGACAGGGAGGGAGCAATCAGCCCCAGCATTTT.

J is TRBJ2-5 and V is TRBV27; the match to TRBD2 covers 12 bases. Germline V CDR1 and CDR2: MNHEY, SMNVEV (reference sequence). CDR3 size: 19 residues. V was pared by 6 bases and J by 1 base, with 15 bases of the junction left unmatched. The CDR3 region is CASRPYRGTSGSTQETQYF. Here the CDR3 DNA reads TGTGCCAGCAGACCCTATCGTGGGACTAGCGGGTCGACCCAAGAGACCCAGTACTTC.

The chain uses TRBV27 and TRBJ1-3; D uncertain. Germline V lookup: CDR1 MNHEY, CDR2 SMNVEV (reference sequence). The V and J ends lost 7 bases and 4 bases respectively, with 11 bases between them. There are 13 residues in the CDR3. This chain's CDR3 is CASKKAGGNTIYF. CDR3 in DNA: TGTGCCAGCAAGAAGGCGGGAGGAAACACCATATATTTT.

The rearrangement joins TRBV7-8 to TRBJ2-7; TRBD2 might be the D (6 bases). Germline V gene data show CDR1 as SGHVS and CDR2 as FQNEAQ. The CDR3 totals 15 residues. V was pared by 5 bases and J by 0 bases, with 14 bases between. Here the CDR3 DNA reads TGTGCCAGCAGCCGGACCGGGACTGGCTCCTACGAGCAGTACTTC. This codes for CASSRTGTGSYEQYF.

The gene calls are TRBV7-8 and TRBJ2-7, with D hard to call. V gave up 3 bases and J gave up 6 bases, with 6 bases separating them. This CDR3 spans 11 amino acids. The germline CDR1 and CDR2 sequences are SGHVS and FQNEAQ. The CDR3 reads CASSFSVEQYF. CDR3 DNA sequence: TGTGCCAGCAGCTTCTCAGTCGAGCAGTACTTC.

This clone was observed a handful of times. This chain uses TRBV5-6 with TRBJ1-2; 7 bases align to TRBD1. The CDR3 covers 11 residues. From germline, CDR1 is SGHDT and CDR2 YYEEEE. V dropped 7 bases and J dropped 4; count of bases not matched to a gene: 1. The CDR3 region has the DNA TGTGCCAGCGGGACAGCCTATGGCTACACCTTC. Its protein product is CASGTAYGYTF.

The chain joins TRBV10-1 to TRBJ2-5, with 11 positions matching TRBD1. Matching the DNA end better, TRBJ2-7 makes the J call doubtful. Germline V gene sequence: CDR1 WNHNN, CDR2 SYGVQD (reference sequence). CDR3 length: 15 amino acids. CDR3 sequence (DNA): TGCGCCAGCAGTGACCCGGGACAGGGGGAATACGAGCAGTACTTC. This encodes CASSDPGQGEYEQYF.

This sequence joins TRBV14 and TRBJ2-7, with TRBD1 identical over 7 bases. Per germline, CDR1 SGHDN and CDR2 FVKESK. J was trimmed by 3 bases and V by 6 bases; bases with no gene match: 5. The CDR3 contains 13 residues. DNA for the CDR3: TGTGCCAGCAGGGCGTCAGGGGGCTACGAGCAGTACTTC. This codes for CASRASGGYEQYF.

This clone was recorded a few times. V gene TRBV5-8 combines with J gene TRBJ1-1; tentative D call: TRBD1 (6 bases). The CDR3 length is 13 residues. Germline V gene data show CDR1 as SGHTS and CDR2 as YDEGEE. V lost 6 bases and J 6 bases, leaving 15 bases between the germline ends. Here the CDR3 reads CASTNRGGSEAFF. DNA of the CDR3: TGTGCCAGCACCAATCGGGGGGGCTCTGAAGCTTTCTTT.

The J gene is TRBJ1-2, the V gene TRBV7-9; D is possibly TRBD1 (6 bases). The CDR3 runs to 15 residues. Germline V lookup: CDR1 SEHNR, CDR2 FQNEAQ (reference sequence). Trimming left V 3 bases short and J 1 base short, with 12 bases between. The CDR3 reads CASSFGQKDNYGYTF. The CDR3 DNA follows: TGTGCCAGCAGCTTTGGACAGAAGGATAACTATGGCTACACCTTC.

This chain joins TRBV6-4 and TRBJ2-1, with 8 bases identical to TRBD2. The germline V gene has CDR1 MRHNA and CDR2 SNTAGT. Germline trimming cut 0 bases from V and 10 bases from J; bases unmatched to any gene: 11. This CDR3 region has 16 residues. The CDR3 loop is CASSDSGLAGPPEQFF. DNA of the CDR3: TGTGCCAGCAGTGACTCGGGGCTAGCGGGTCCACCGGAGCAGTTCTTC.

V is TRBV19 and J is TRBJ2-7; tentatively, D is TRBD1 (6 bases). Germline V CDR1 and CDR2: LNHDA, SQIVND (reference sequence). The ends were cut back, 1 base at V and 5 bases at J, with 12 bases in the middle. The CDR3 consists of 14 residues. The CDR3 spells CASSIATGNHEQYF. CDR3 in DNA: TGTGCCAGTAGTATAGCAACAGGGAACCACGAGCAGTACTTC.

This clone was counted between two and nine times. This chain links TRBV27 with TRBJ1-5; the D gene is possibly TRBD1 (6 bases). The V end lost 9 bases, the J end lost 0 bases, and 18 bases lay between the germline ends. The CDR3 extends over 16 amino acids. Germline loops: CDR1 MNHEY, CDR2 SMNVEV (reference sequence). The CDR3 here is CASSPRTAYSNQPQHF. The CDR3 region has the DNA TGTGCCAGTTCGCCGAGGACAGCCTATAGCAATCAGCCCCAGCATTTT.